One sample yielded the 29 T cell receptor beta chains listed below, sequenced in a study of T cell responses to AZD1222 COVID-19 vaccine. Using immunoSEQ multiplex PCR, the repertoire was profiled, and TCRdb retains in-frame clones only, with some absent. The sample gives around 140,000 clones, more than 90% of which show up once; around 1.7% is in the top ten. Sequencing used peripheral blood, obtained on day 0 of AZD1222 vaccination. The receptors shown here come from an adult in good health.

The CDR3, as DNA: TGTGCCACCAGCACCGGGACAGACACCGGGGAGCTGTTTTTT. It specifies CATSTGTDTGELFF. This rearrangement joins TRBV15 to TRBJ2-2; the match to TRBD1 covers 7 bases. Germline loops: CDR1 LNHNV, CDR2 YYDKDF (reference sequence). The CDR3 sequence is 14 residues long. After removal of 4 bases from V and 3 bases from J, the junction contained 2 bases not matched to a gene.

The J gene is TRBJ1-2, the V gene TRBV28, with D uncertain. Deletions cut 7 bases from V and 8 bases from J, with 20 bases between. There are 14 residues in the CDR3. The germline CDR1 and CDR2 sequences are MDHEN and SYDVKM. The CDR3 region is CASIFKGVGNGYTF. In DNA, the CDR3 is TGTGCCAGCATTTTCAAGGGCGTAGGGAACGGCTACACCTTC.

V gene TRBV10-3 combines with J gene TRBJ2-5; D not certain. Trimming shortened V by 3 bases and J by 4 bases, and 6 bases separated the two germline ends. The CDR3 length is 12 residues. CDR1 and CDR2 (germline): ENHRY, SYGVKD. CDR3 amino acids: CAISDGRETQYF. Here the CDR3 DNA reads TGTGCCATCAGTGATGGCAGAGAGACCCAGTACTTC.

This rearrangement joins TRBV6-5 to TRBJ1-6; the D is unclear. CDR3 length equals 13 residues. CDR1 and CDR2 (germline): MNHEY, SVGAGI. Trimming removed 7 bases from V and 3 bases from J, with 7 bases in between. Here the CDR3 DNA reads TGTGCCAGCACTACCCTCTATAATTCACCCCTCCACTTT. Amino acid sequence: CASTTLYNSPLHF.

This chain joins TRBV5-1 and TRBJ2-2; D not certain. The CDR3 consists of 15 residues. The V and J ends lost 4 bases and 0 bases respectively, with 10 bases between them. The germline gives CDR1 SGHRS, CDR2 YFSETQ. The CDR3 DNA reads TGCGCCAGCAGCCACGACACTTCGAACACCGGGGAGCTGTTTTTT. It specifies CASSHDTSNTGELFF.

The V and J genes are TRBV4-1 and TRBJ2-1; 16 bases are shared with TRBD2. V shed 4 bases and J 5 bases; nucleotides not matched to a gene: 2. The CDR3 runs 16 residues. Germline values: CDR1 MGHRA, CDR2 YSYEKL. CDR3: CASSRGLAGGNNEQFF. Here the CDR3 DNA reads TGCGCCAGCAGCCGGGGACTAGCGGGAGGGAACAATGAGCAGTTCTTC.

The chain recombines TRBV18 with TRBJ1-6; D perhaps matches TRBD1 (5 bases). The CDR3 sequence is 12 residues long. Looked up from germline, CDR1 is KGHSH and CDR2 is LQKENI. V lost 3 bases to trimming and J lost 15 bases, with 12 bases between them. CDR3 region: CASSPTAYGLHF. In DNA form, the CDR3 reads TGTGCCAGCTCACCGACAGCCTATGGCCTCCACTTT.

This sequence joins TRBV5-1 and TRBJ2-7; 8 bases agree with TRBD2. Germline V gene data show CDR1 as SGHRS and CDR2 as YFSETQ. The CDR3 covers 16 residues. Losses at the gene ends were 3 bases for V and 0 bases for J; bases not matched to a gene: 8. The CDR3 loop is CASSWISGVSSYEQYF. CDR3 DNA: TGCGCCAGCAGCTGGATTAGCGGGGTGAGCTCCTACGAGCAGTACTTC.

The chain is built from TRBV3-1 (or the pseudogene TRBV3-2) and TRBJ2-1, with TRBD2 matching over 8 bases. V gave up 6 bases and J gave up 3 bases; unmatched junction bases: 10. The germline CDR1 and CDR2 sequences are LGHDT and YNNKEL (reference sequence). CDR3 length: 16 amino acids. The CDR3 nucleotides are TGTGCCAGCAGTGGCGGGCTAGCGGGCCTCTACAATGAGCAGTTCTTC. This codes for CASSGGLAGLYNEQFF.

Remarks on this clone: The same CDR3 also results from other DNA sequences found in this sample. The V call is TRBV6-5, the J call TRBJ1-1; D unresolved. V was cut by 0 bases and J by 1 base, with 6 bases left in between. The CDR3 is 14 amino acids. CDR1 is MNHEY and CDR2 is SVGAGI in the germline V gene. CDR3: CASSYSGRNTEAFF. CDR3 bases: TGTGCCAGCAGTTACTCGGGGAGGAACACTGAAGCTTTCTTT.

The V gene is TRBV4-2, the J gene TRBJ2-2, with 9 bases that match TRBD2. V lost 4 bases to trimming and J lost 2 bases; unmatched junction nucleotides: 5. This CDR3 spans 16 amino acids. Germline loops: CDR1 LGHNA, CDR2 YNFKEQ. The CDR3 is CASSLMTSGNTGELFF. The CDR3 bases are TGTGCCAGCAGCCTCATGACTAGCGGTAACACCGGGGAGCTGTTTTTT.

The chain is built from TRBV3-1 (or the pseudogene TRBV3-2) and TRBJ2-1; D remains ambiguous. The CDR3 has 12 amino acids. The ends were cut back, 4 bases at V and 8 bases at J, with 9 bases in the middle. Germline V gene data show CDR1 as LGHDT and CDR2 as YNNKEL (reference sequence). The CDR3 DNA reads as TGTGCCAGCAGCCCCCACGCGGATGAGCAGTTCTTC. Residues: CASSPHADEQFF.

The V gene is TRBV5-1, the J gene TRBJ2-1; 9 bases fit TRBD1. The CDR3 consists of 13 residues. The ends lost 4 bases at V and 7 bases at J; junction bases unmatched: 3. Germline-derived CDR1 and CDR2 are SGHRS and YFSETQ. CDR3 sequence reads: CASSLGTGNEQFF. DNA for the CDR3: TGCGCCAGCAGCCTCGGGACAGGGAATGAGCAGTTCTTC.

The chain combines TRBV5-1 with TRBJ1-5; the D gene is possibly TRBD1 (5 bases). V was shortened by 2 bases and J by 0 bases, with 18 bases between the two germline ends. The CDR3 is made up of 18 amino acids. In germline, CDR1 is SGHRS, CDR2 YFSETQ. This chain's CDR3 is CASSFPETVYNSNQPQHF. The CDR3 nucleotides read TGCGCCAGCAGCTTCCCGGAGACAGTCTATAATAGCAATCAGCCCCAGCATTTT.

The V and J genes are TRBV5-1 and TRBJ2-1, with 13 nucleotides matching TRBD2. CDR1 and CDR2 (germline): SGHRS, YFSETQ. V gave up 4 bases and J gave up 2 bases; unmatched junction bases: 6. The CDR3 length is 17 residues. Here the CDR3 DNA reads TGCGCCAGCAGCCTCGGGACTAGCGGGATCACCTACAATGAGCAGTTCTTC. Protein: CASSLGTSGITYNEQFF.

This chain links TRBV30 with TRBJ1-2; D is unclear. The ends were cut back, 2 bases at V and 2 bases at J, with 6 bases in the middle. The CDR3 is 12 amino acids. Germline V gives CDR1 GTSNPN, CDR2 SVGIG (reference sequence). CDR3 region: CAWSRFNYGYTF. The CDR3, as DNA: TGTGCCTGGAGTAGGTTCAACTATGGCTACACCTTC.

The rearrangement uses TRBV7-9 and TRBJ2-1; D might be TRBD1 (6 bases). Germline CDR1 and CDR2: SEHNR and FQNEAQ (reference sequence). V lost 7 bases and J 4 bases, leaving 17 bases between the germline ends. The CDR3 is made up of 15 amino acids. The CDR3 DNA reads as TGTGCCAGCACCAGGGTCGGGACACTTTACAATGAGCAGTTCTTC. Translating gives CASTRVGTLYNEQFF.

The CDR3 coding sequence is TGTGCCAGCAGCCAAAGTTTTGGCCACACAGATACGCAGTATTTT. Its protein is CASSQSFGHTDTQYF. J is TRBJ2-3 and V is TRBV3-1 (or the pseudogene TRBV3-2); the D is unclear. Trimming took 2 bases from V and 2 from J, leaving 11 bases between them. The CDR3 is made up of 15 amino acids. Germline V gene sequence: CDR1 LGHDT, CDR2 YNNKEL (reference sequence).

The chain links TRBV4-1 to TRBJ2-1, with 11 bases that match TRBD1. CDR1 is MGHRA, CDR2 YSYEKL, per germline. The CDR3 sequence is 18 residues long. V trimming: 6 bases; J trimming: 1 base; junction bases outside the gene matches: 11. CDR3 protein: CASRSDRGPQSSYNEQFF. The CDR3, as DNA: TGCGCCAGCAGATCGGACAGGGGGCCTCAAAGTTCCTACAATGAGCAGTTCTTC.

This clone showed up just once. This chain links TRBV19 with TRBJ2-6, with D uncertain. V was clipped by 8 bases and J by 4 bases, with 21 bases between them. The germline V gene has CDR1 LNHDA and CDR2 SQIVND (reference sequence). CDR3 length: 17 residues. DNA of the CDR3: TGTGCCAGTGCCCCGGCAGGTTGGGATCCGGGGGCCAACGTCCTGACTTTC. Amino acid sequence: CASAPAGWDPGANVLTF.

This chain joins TRBV24-1 and TRBJ2-1, with 10 bases identical to TRBD1. V gave up 3 bases and J gave up 3 bases; unmatched junction bases: 10. Germline V gene sequence: CDR1 KGHDR, CDR2 SFDVKD. The CDR3 runs 18 residues. DNA of the CDR3: TGTGCCACCAGTGATACCGGCACCGGACAGGGGGGCTACAATGAGCAGTTCTTC. It encodes CATSDTGTGQGGYNEQFF.

V usage is TRBV15 and J usage is TRBJ1-2; D perhaps matches TRBD1 (6 bases). CDR3 length equals 14 residues. Trimming left V 0 bases short and J 8 bases short, with 13 bases between. CDR1 LNHNV and CDR2 YYDKDF come from the germline V gene (reference sequence). The CDR3 region has the DNA TGTGCCACCAGCAGAGATCGGGGGGCTGGCGGCTACACCTTC. This sequence encodes CATSRDRGAGGYTF.

The chain is built from TRBV5-1 and TRBJ1-2, with TRBD1 as a possible D gene (5 bases). Per germline, CDR1 SGHRS and CDR2 YFSETQ. V was clipped by 3 bases and J by 5 bases, with 14 bases between them. CDR3 size: 14 residues. CDR3 region: CASSYGDLGYGYTF. CDR3 nucleotide sequence: TGCGCCAGCAGCTACGGGGACCTGGGGTATGGCTACACCTTC.

The chain is built from TRBV6-5 and TRBJ2-7; 7 bases are shared with TRBD1. CDR1 is MNHEY and CDR2 is SVGAGI in the germline V gene. The J segment lost 3 bases and the V segment lost 6 bases, leaving 8 bases of the junction unmatched. The CDR3 covers 14 residues. The CDR3 reads CASRQQGFFYEQYF. The CDR3 DNA follows: TGTGCCAGCAGGCAACAGGGGTTTTTCTACGAGCAGTACTTC.

Here the CDR3 DNA reads TGTGCCAGCAGCTTAGAGAGGGGGGTTGACACTGAAGCTTTCTTT. Translating it yields CASSLERGVDTEAFF. This chain uses TRBV11-2 with TRBJ1-1; maybe TRBD1 (6 bases). This CDR3 has 15 amino acids. Germline CDR1 and CDR2: SGHAT and FQNNGV. With 0 bases removed from V and 3 bases from J, the gap between germline ends came to 11 bases. The whole variable domain, filled in from reference TRBV11-2 and TRBJ1-1, reads EAGVAQSPRYKIIEKRQSVAFWCNPISGHATLYWYQQILGQGPKLLIQFQNNGVVDDSQLPKDRFSAERLKGVDSTLKIQPAKLEDSAVYLCASSLERGVDTEAFFGQGTRLTVV.

The chain combines TRBV6-2 or TRBV6-3 with TRBJ2-5; possibly TRBD1 for D (6 bases). Between the trimmed V and J ends, which lost 0 bases and 8 bases, there was a span of 7 bases. There are 12 residues in the CDR3. Germline V lookup: CDR1 MNHEY, CDR2 SVGEGT. The CDR3 nucleotides are TGTGCCAGCAGTTACTCGACAGGAACCCAGTACTTC. Amino acid sequence: CASSYSTGTQYF.

The chain links TRBV19 to TRBJ2-7; a possible D gene is TRBD2 (6 bases). The CDR3 totals 14 residues. V was pared by 6 bases and J by 2 bases, with 14 bases between. Germline values: CDR1 LNHDA, CDR2 SQIVND (reference sequence). The CDR3 sequence: CASRRTGRTYEQYF. The CDR3 region has the DNA TGTGCCAGTAGGAGGACTGGGAGGACCTACGAGCAGTACTTC.

The chain employs TRBV6-2 or TRBV6-3 and TRBJ1-6; 10 bases fit TRBD1. The CDR3 has 15 amino acids. Unmatched junction bases numbered 6, after V lost 6 bases and J lost 7 bases. Germline CDR1 MNHEY, CDR2 SVGEGT. CDR3 coding DNA: TGTGCCAGCAGCCGGAGGACAGGGGGAAATTCACCCCTCCACTTT. Translation gives CASSRRTGGNSPLHF.

This chain links TRBV9 with TRBJ2-2, with D possibly TRBD2 on 5 matching bases. With 2 bases removed from V and 5 bases from J, the gap between germline ends came to 16 bases. This CDR3 is built from 16 residues. Germline CDR1 is SGDLS and CDR2 is YYNGEE. CDR3 coding DNA: TGTGCCAGCAGCGTTAGTAGCGTAAGTGGAACCGGGGAGCTGTTTTTT. Protein sequence: CASSVSSVSGTGELFF.